The T cell receptor (beta chain) under discussion was sequenced for a study of shared clonotypes between healthy human individuals. General study points: The naive CD4 repertoires of a few donors were compared, and approximately 5.3% of clonotypes were shared.

Details on this clone: Its antigen is still unknown.

Per the original methods: With immunoSEQ giving junction-only sequences and no quality scores, filtering differed. TCRdb's copy holds only in-frame clones and misses some; the assay was immunoSEQ multiplex PCR. The V and J calls and clone size are taken from that table; D and trimming were inferred from the DNA. The sample includes 2 million to 2.5 million clones, approximately 90% seen only once; the top ten take about 0.41%. Germline V gives CDR1 LNHNV, CDR2 YYDKDF (reference sequence). CDR3 length equals 15 residues. Trimming removed 1 base at V and 1 base at J, with 7 bases between. The receptor's source is a man between 18 and 29 years old in good health. Some clones in this sample may be carry-over from other donors' samples. Sample: naive CD4+ T cells from PBMCs. Subset noted: CD45RA+ positively selected. This rearrangement joins TRBV15 to TRBJ2-2, with D unresolved. In DNA, the CDR3 is TGTGCCACCAGCAGAGGGACGCGGAACACCGGGGAGCTGTTTTTT. Translation gives CATSRGTRNTGELFF.